The clone carrying this T cell receptor (beta chain) was detected ten times or more. Per the authors' pipeline: Reference gene primer amplification gave estimated nucleated cell counts. Data came from immunoSEQ multiplex PCR; TCRdb stores just in-frame clones and leaves some out. V, J and clone size reflect that table, while D and trimming were determined from the DNA. In the table there are about 150,000 clones, roughly 72% of which are singletons. This specimen comes from a study of blood T cell repertoires in COVID-19. Study-wide background: The origin of the acute and convalescent COVID-19 samples was the United States, Italy and Spain. PBMCs, B-cell-depleted T cells, or T cells provided the cDNA or gDNA that made up the material.

Trimming pared 0 bases from V and 4 bases from J, leaving 13 bases between. Germline CDR1 is MNHEY and CDR2 is SVGEGT. The length of the CDR3 is 16 residues. This TCR was sampled from a woman older than 75 with acute or convalescent COVID-19. The chain uses TRBV6-2 or TRBV6-3 and TRBJ1-5; TRBD1 is a possible D gene (6 bases). Sequencing was performed on peripheral blood. CDR3 sequence (DNA): TGTGCCAGCAGTTACTCGAGAAGGGGGATTAATCAGCCCCAGCATTTT. Protein product: CASSYSRRGINQPQHF.